This T cell receptor beta chain was captured by sequencing in a study of blood T cell repertoires in COVID-19. Study background: COVID-19 samples collected from the United States, Italy and Spain covered acute and convalescent phases. Sample material is recorded as cDNA or gDNA derived from T cells, B-cell-depleted T cells, or PBMCs.

Authors' methods: The authors estimated nucleated cell counts from reference gene primer amplification. Using immunoSEQ multiplex PCR, the repertoire was profiled, and TCRdb retains in-frame clones only, with some absent. D and trimming were read from the DNA, whereas the V and J calls and clone size are those reported in that table. The sample lists around 200,000 clones; around 87% were seen once. The J segment lost 1 base and the V segment lost 0 bases, leaving 1 base of the junction unmatched. The CDR3 loop spans 16 amino acids. Germline CDR1 reads MNHNY; CDR2 reads SVGAGI (reference sequence). Source material: peripheral blood. The clonotype comes from a man between 40 and 49 years old with active or convalescent COVID-19. The chain links TRBV6-6 to TRBJ1-3; 9 positions agree with TRBD1. The CDR3: CASSYSGQGSGNTIYF. The CDR3 DNA follows: TGTGCCAGCAGTTACTCGGGACAGGGTTCTGGAAACACCATATATTTT.